This TCR beta chain was sequenced during a study of T cell responses to AZD1222 COVID-19 vaccine. The germline V and J ends were trimmed by 3 bases and 4 bases, with 10 bases remaining between them. Germline-derived CDR1 and CDR2 are KGHSH and LQKENI. CDR3 length equals 14 residues. The protocol was immunoSEQ multiplex PCR, while the TCRdb copy is restricted to in-frame clones and leaves out a portion. This table holds around 130,000 clones, around 90% found once. This specimen consisted of peripheral blood, obtained 28 days after the second AZD1222 dose. This receptor was identified in an adult who received the AZD1222 COVID-19 vaccine. This chain joins TRBV18 and TRBJ2-1; perhaps D is TRBD1 or TRBD2 (6 bases each). The CDR3 region is CASSPQGTYNEQFF. CDR3 coding DNA: TGTGCCAGCTCACCCCAGGGGACTTACAATGAGCAGTTCTTC.